A single sample is the source of the 3 T cell receptor beta chains below, sequenced in a study of OX40 agonist ivuxolimab in advanced cancers. The assay was immunoSEQ multiplex PCR, and TCRdb's table has in-frame clones only and misses some. The sample lists about 37,000 clones, 60% to 80% seen once, with about 20% in the top ten. Material: CD4+ or CD8+ T cells sorted from blood, obtained in a trial of the OX40 agonist ivuxolimab. The origin of the receptors is an adult with an advanced solid tumor such as melanoma, head and neck, liver or kidney cancer.

The chain is built from TRBV5-1 and TRBJ2-7, with 16 bases matching TRBD2. CDR3 size: 16 residues. CDR1 is SGHRS, CDR2 YFSETQ, per germline. V lost 4 bases, J lost 2 bases, and 3 bases stayed unmatched. CDR3 sequence: CASSQGTSGRAYEQYF. The CDR3, as DNA: TGCGCCAGCAGCCAGGGGACTAGCGGGAGGGCCTACGAGCAGTACTTC. Full variable domain (remainder filled in from reference TRBV5-1 and TRBJ2-7): KAGVTQTPRYLIKTRGQQVTLSCSPISGHRSVSWYQQTPGQGLQFLFEYFSETQRNKGNFPGRFSGRQFSNSRSEMNVSTLELGDSALYLCASSQGTSGRAYEQYFGPGTRLTVT.

The J gene is TRBJ1-3, the V gene TRBV9; 7 bases match TRBD1. The length of the CDR3 is 16 residues. CDR1 is SGDLS, CDR2 YYNGEE, per germline. Losses at the gene ends were 3 bases for V and 4 bases for J; bases not matched to a gene: 10. CDR3 sequence: CASSAKDQGGGNTIYF. Here the CDR3 DNA reads TGTGCCAGCAGCGCAAAAGACCAGGGGGGAGGAAACACCATATATTTT.

This chain connects TRBV18 to TRBJ1-5, with D unclear. V gave up 6 bases and J gave up 4 bases, with 13 bases separating them. This CDR3 is built from 14 residues. Germline-derived CDR1 and CDR2 are KGHSH and LQKENI. The CDR3 DNA reads as TGTGCCAGCTCCCTCGGTAACGGGAATCAGCCCCAGCATTTT. It codes for CASSLGNGNQPQHF.